The next 20 T cell receptor beta chains were all read from a single sample in a study of blood T cells in healthy people across ages (dated by TCRdb to between 2015 and 2016). Library creation used 5' RACE. Sequenced using an Illumina HiSeq 2500. The second PCR ran for about 7 to 11 cycles and used a J-beta primer mix along with a sample-barcoded 5' primer. In TCRdb, the public reads were trimmed at Q25 with fastp and aligned with MiXCR, with productive beta chains retained. Rows are unified per CDR3 protein, each entry keeping the most common DNA and genes. The sample profile shows 850,000 to 1,300,000 distinct CDR3 sequences; around 45% of them were found once. Together, the top ten hold approximately 17% of the sample. The specimen sequenced was blood. These receptors came from an older woman in good health.

The genes are TRBV28 and TRBJ1-6, with D perhaps TRBD1 (5 bases). Germline loops: CDR1 MDHEN, CDR2 SYDVKM. V was trimmed by 8 bases and J by 6 bases, leaving 17 bases between them. The CDR3 sequence is 15 residues long. The CDR3 here is CASQGRDSINSPLHF. CDR3 coding DNA: TGTGCCAGCCAAGGCCGGGACTCAATTAATTCACCCCTCCACTTT. The full variable domain, its missing parts supplied by reference TRBV28 and TRBJ1-6, is DVKVTQSSRYLVKRTGEKVFLECVQDMDHENMFWYRQDPGLGLRLIYFSYDVKMKEKGDIPEGYSVSREKKERFSLILESASTNQTSMYLCASQGRDSINSPLHFGNGTRLTVT.

The J gene is TRBJ2-7, the V gene TRBV20-1; 11 bases map to TRBD2. Trimming cost V 3 bases and J 2 bases; bases outside gene matches: 6. The germline gives CDR1 DFQATT, CDR2 SNEGSKA (reference sequence). CDR3 length equals 15 residues. This chain's CDR3 is CSASTVSGRAYEQYF. In DNA, the CDR3 is TGCAGTGCTAGTACTGTTAGCGGGAGGGCCTACGAGCAGTACTTC.

The gene calls are TRBV6-2 or TRBV6-3 and TRBJ1-6; D gene unclear. V was pared by 0 bases and J by 9 bases, with 6 bases between. From germline, CDR1 is MNHEY and CDR2 SVGEGT. This CDR3 has 13 residues. CDR3 in DNA: TGTGCCAGCAGTTACTCGAGGGTTTCACCCCTCCACTTT. It codes for CASSYSRVSPLHF.

This clonotype showed up just a few times. The chain carries TRBV12-3 or TRBV12-4 and TRBJ2-1; 12 bases align to TRBD2. V shed 6 bases, J shed 2 bases, and the junction held 5 bases outside the gene matches. The CDR3 covers 16 residues. The CDR3 reads CASRGLAGWAYNEQFF. The CDR3 DNA reads as TGTGCCAGCAGAGGACTAGCGGGATGGGCCTACAATGAGCAGTTCTTC.

The chain links TRBV30 to TRBJ2-7; D remains ambiguous. Germline assignment: CDR1 GTSNPN and CDR2 SVGIG (reference sequence). The CDR3 is 12 amino acids. V was trimmed by 4 bases and J by 1 base, leaving 8 bases between them. DNA for the CDR3: TGTGCCTGGAATGGTGGTTCCTACGAGCAGTACTTC. It yields the protein CAWNGGSYEQYF.

The CDR3 DNA sequence: TGTGCCAGCAGTCCCGGGGGCTCCTACAATGAGCAGTACTTC. Translation: CASSPGGSYNEQYF. The chain employs TRBV27 and TRBJ2-1; the D gene could be TRBD1 or TRBD2 (6 bases each). The DNA end is a closer match to TRBJ2-7, so the J assignment may be wrong. The CDR3 extends over 14 amino acids. From germline, CDR1 is MNHEY and CDR2 SMNVEV (reference sequence).

The chain has TRBV27 and TRBJ2-7; D ambiguous. The CDR3 contains 15 residues. The germline V gene has CDR1 MNHEY and CDR2 SMNVEV (reference sequence). With 5 bases removed from V and 7 bases from J, the gap between germline ends came to 21 bases. The CDR3, as DNA: TGTGCCAGCAGTGTTGTGGCCGATCACTACAATGAGCAGTACTTC. The encoded protein is CASSVVADHYNEQYF.

This sequence joins TRBV20-1 and TRBJ2-5, with 11 bases identical to TRBD2. V shed 6 bases and J 2 bases; nucleotides not matched to a gene: 8. This CDR3 has 15 residues. Germline assignment: CDR1 DFQATT and CDR2 SNEGSKA (reference sequence). CDR3 amino acids: CSAKHSGRVQETQYF. CDR3 nucleotides: TGCAGTGCCAAACATAGCGGGAGGGTGCAAGAGACCCAGTACTTC.

The gene calls are TRBV20-1 and TRBJ2-3; 8 bases are a match to TRBD1. There are 15 residues in the CDR3. Trimming cost V 0 bases and J 1 base; bases outside gene matches: 3. Germline CDR1 DFQATT, CDR2 SNEGSKA (reference sequence). The CDR3 sequence is CSAREPDRGTDTQYF. The DNA for the CDR3 is TGCAGTGCTAGAGAGCCGGACAGGGGCACAGATACGCAGTATTTT.

This clonotype was seen repeatedly, ten times or more. The chain carries TRBV27 and TRBJ2-5; 11 positions agree with TRBD2. The CDR3 is 16 amino acids. The germline V gene encodes CDR1 MNHEY and CDR2 SMNVEV (reference sequence). Trimming cost V 8 bases and J 2 bases; bases outside gene matches: 10. CDR3 sequence: CASSPRTSGYQETQYF. The CDR3 nucleotides read TGTGCCAGCTCACCAAGGACTAGCGGGTATCAAGAGACCCAGTACTTC.

Regarding this clonotype: A junction boundary mismatches the germline segment, possibly from a read error. The J gene is TRBJ2-1, the V gene TRBV6-5; D ambiguous. Germline V gene data show CDR1 as MNHEY and CDR2 as SVGAGI. The CDR3 consists of 14 residues. In nucleotides, the CDR3 is TGTGCCAGCAGTAGTGGATACTCCTACGATGAGCAGTTCTTC. This sequence encodes CASSSGYSYDEQFF.

The rearrangement uses TRBV15 and TRBJ2-3, with a tentative D call TRBD2 (5 bases). The germline gives CDR1 LNHNV, CDR2 YYDKDF (reference sequence). The CDR3 sequence is 14 residues long. V lost 0 bases to trimming and J lost 4 bases, with 8 bases between them. The CDR3 DNA sequence: TGTGCCACCAGCAGAGATTCGGAGGCAGATACGCAGTATTTT. It yields the protein CATSRDSEADTQYF.

Notes on this clonotype: This may stem from a read error, because a much larger clone lies one nucleotide away. The chain joins TRBV6-1 to TRBJ2-3; D is undetermined. In germline, CDR1 is MNHNS, CDR2 SASEGT. This CDR3 has 16 residues. The V and J ends lost 7 bases and 4 bases respectively, with 21 bases between them. CDR3 residues: CASTLDDLRAADTQYF. CDR3 coding DNA: TGTGCCAGCACCCTGGACGATCTCAGAGCCGCAGATACGCAGTATTTT.

V usage is TRBV10-3 and J usage is TRBJ1-6, with TRBD1 as a possible D gene (5 bases). V gave up 0 bases and J gave up 5 bases, with 11 bases separating them. Per the germline V gene, CDR1 is ENHRY and CDR2 is SYGVKD. The CDR3 runs 16 residues. CDR3 sequence reads: CAISESLGGNNSPLHF. CDR3 nucleotides: TGTGCCATCAGTGAGTCGTTGGGGGGGAATAATTCACCCCTCCACTTT.

This clonotype occurred a few times. In DNA, the CDR3 is TGTGCCAGCAGCGTTATAGCGGGAGCTTCGGTAGCTGGGGCCAACGTCCTGACTTTC. Residues: CASSVIAGASVAGANVLTF. This chain connects TRBV4-2 to TRBJ2-6, with 9 bases that match TRBD2. CDR1 is LGHNA and CDR2 is YNFKEQ in the germline V gene. CDR3 length equals 19 residues. J lost 2 bases, V lost 5 bases, and 13 bases had no gene match.

This clonotype was found many times. The V gene is TRBV6-5, the J gene TRBJ2-5; D ambiguous. From germline, CDR1 is MNHEY and CDR2 SVGAGI. There are 11 residues in the CDR3. V was clipped by 10 bases and J by 2 bases, with 8 bases between them. The CDR3 nucleotides read TGTGCCACCTACCAACAAGAGACCCAGTACTTC. Translated: CATYQQETQYF.

This clonotype was observed a handful of times. The chain joins TRBV6-6 to TRBJ2-5; D may be TRBD2 (6 bases). The V gene's germline CDR1 is MNHNY and CDR2 SVGAGI (reference sequence). The germline V and J ends were trimmed by 1 base and 1 base, with 10 bases remaining between them. The CDR3 consists of 15 residues. This CDR3 reads CASSYYLGGQETQYF. DNA for the CDR3: TGTGCCAGCAGTTACTACTTGGGGGGCCAAGAGACCCAGTACTTC.

There are a few counts of this clonotype. V usage is TRBV20-1 and J usage is TRBJ2-4; tentatively, D is TRBD1 or TRBD2 (5 bases each). Germline V gene data show CDR1 as DFQATT and CDR2 as SNEGSKA (reference sequence). This CDR3 is 14 amino acids long. V gave up 5 bases and J gave up 2 bases, with 13 bases separating them. CDR3 protein: CSAYPEGSKNIQYF. CDR3 nucleotides: TGCAGTGCTTACCCTGAGGGGTCCAAAAACATTCAGTACTTC.

This clonotype occurred many times. The CDR3 coding sequence is TGTGCCAGCAGCCAAGGAGACAGGCTGAACACTGAAGCTTTCTTT. It is translated as CASSQGDRLNTEAFF. V gene TRBV4-2 combines with J gene TRBJ1-1; a possible D gene is TRBD1 (6 bases). Trimming removed 1 base from V and 0 bases from J, with 9 bases in between. Germline loops: CDR1 LGHNA, CDR2 YNFKEQ. This CDR3 spans 15 amino acids.

The chain carries TRBV5-1 and TRBJ2-3; TRBD2 aligns across 11 bases. Germline assignment: CDR1 SGHRS and CDR2 YFSETQ. The junction had 5 bases not matched to a gene; V was cut back by 3 bases and J by 5 bases. This CDR3 is 15 amino acids long. CDR3 nucleotide sequence: TGCGCCAGCAGCTCCTCCGGGACTAGCGGAGATACGCAGTATTTT. It is translated as CASSSSGTSGDTQYF.